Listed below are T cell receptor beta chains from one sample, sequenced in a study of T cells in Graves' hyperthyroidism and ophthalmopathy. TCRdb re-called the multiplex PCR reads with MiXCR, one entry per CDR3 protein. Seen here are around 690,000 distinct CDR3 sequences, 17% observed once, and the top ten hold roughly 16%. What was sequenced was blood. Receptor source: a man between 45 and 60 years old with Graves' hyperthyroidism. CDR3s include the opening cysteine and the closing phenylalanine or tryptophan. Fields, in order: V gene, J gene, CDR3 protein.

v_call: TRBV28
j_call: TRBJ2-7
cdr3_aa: CASRGPHSGASYEQYF

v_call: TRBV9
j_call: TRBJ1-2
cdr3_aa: CASSYRPGQIPYGYTF

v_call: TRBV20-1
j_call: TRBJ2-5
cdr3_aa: CSASLQQETQYF

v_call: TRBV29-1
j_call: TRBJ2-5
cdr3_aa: CSVGGQETQYF

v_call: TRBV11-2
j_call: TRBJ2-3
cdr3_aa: CASSFVDTQYF

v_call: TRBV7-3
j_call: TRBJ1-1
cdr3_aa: CASSLSWGPNTEAFF

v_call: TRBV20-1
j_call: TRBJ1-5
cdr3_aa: CSARSLQGPFNQPQHF

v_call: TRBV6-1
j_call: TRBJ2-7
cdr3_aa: CASANSQGAGEQYF

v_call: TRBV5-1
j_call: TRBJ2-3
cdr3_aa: CASRDMGDTQYF

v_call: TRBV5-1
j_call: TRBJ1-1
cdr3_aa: CASSLRDRREAFF

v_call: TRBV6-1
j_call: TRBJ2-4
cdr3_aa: CASSRHQNIQYF

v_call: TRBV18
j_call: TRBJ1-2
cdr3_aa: CASSSLDRLYGYTF

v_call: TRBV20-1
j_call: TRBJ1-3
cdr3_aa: CSARDVTGLISGNTIYF

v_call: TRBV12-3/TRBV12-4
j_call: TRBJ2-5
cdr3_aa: CASSPLGGGPYF

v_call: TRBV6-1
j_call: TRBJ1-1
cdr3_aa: CASIYVTNTEAFF

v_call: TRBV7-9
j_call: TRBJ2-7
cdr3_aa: CASSIGSEQYF

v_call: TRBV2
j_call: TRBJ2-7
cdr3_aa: CASSAQEALEQYF

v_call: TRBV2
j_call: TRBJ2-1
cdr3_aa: CASSGTGASYNEQFF

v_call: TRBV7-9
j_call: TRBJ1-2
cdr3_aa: CASSVPGQTLYEDYGYTF

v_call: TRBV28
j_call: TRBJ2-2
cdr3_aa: CASSLPRESFTGELFF

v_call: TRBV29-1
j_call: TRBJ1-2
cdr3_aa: CSVTGTGYGYTF

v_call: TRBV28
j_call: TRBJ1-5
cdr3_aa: CASGRPPFRQGYRQPQHF

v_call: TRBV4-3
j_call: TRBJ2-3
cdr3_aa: CASSQGFSGAQYF

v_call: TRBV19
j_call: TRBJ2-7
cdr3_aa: CASSRSSGYEQYF

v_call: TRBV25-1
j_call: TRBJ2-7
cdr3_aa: CASSESDSGSYEQYF

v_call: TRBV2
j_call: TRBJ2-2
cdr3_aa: CASTEELAGVTGELFF

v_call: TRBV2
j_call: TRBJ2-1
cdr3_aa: CASSPLLRQGYEQFF

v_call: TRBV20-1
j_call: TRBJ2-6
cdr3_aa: CSAYGGRGSGANVLTF

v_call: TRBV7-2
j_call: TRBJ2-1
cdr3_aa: CASSLEALQPNNEQFF

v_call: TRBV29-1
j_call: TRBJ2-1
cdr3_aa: CSVAGQFYNEQFF

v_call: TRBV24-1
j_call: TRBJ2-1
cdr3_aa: CATSDTTSIDEQFF

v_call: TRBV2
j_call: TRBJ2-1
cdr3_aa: CASSRLAGRSNEQFF

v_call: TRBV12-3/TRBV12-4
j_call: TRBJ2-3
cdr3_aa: CASSSSFYSTDTQYF

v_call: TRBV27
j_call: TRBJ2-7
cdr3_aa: CASSRDTSGRGYYYEQYF

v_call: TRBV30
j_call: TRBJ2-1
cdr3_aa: CAWRPRLLNSYNEQFF

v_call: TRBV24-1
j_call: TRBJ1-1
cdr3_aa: CATSEGGLNTEAFF

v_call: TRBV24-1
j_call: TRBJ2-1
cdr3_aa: CATSDRLAGVGEQFF

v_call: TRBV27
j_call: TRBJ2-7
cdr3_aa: CASSLAGDDYEQYF

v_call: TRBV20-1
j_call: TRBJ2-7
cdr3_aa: CSGVMGGGSYEQYF

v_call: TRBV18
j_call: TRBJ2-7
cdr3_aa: CASSPPGQAYEQYF

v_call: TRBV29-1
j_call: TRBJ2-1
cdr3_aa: CSVGQGNRNEQFF

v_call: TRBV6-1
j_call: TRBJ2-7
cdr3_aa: CASTKPRTVNGEQYF

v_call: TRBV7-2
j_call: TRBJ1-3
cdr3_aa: CASSLMGWDTIYF

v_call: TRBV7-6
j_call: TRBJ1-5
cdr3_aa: CASSLAKGSHQPQHF

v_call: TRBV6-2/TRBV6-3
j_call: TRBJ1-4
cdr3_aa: CASRLRFATNEKLFF

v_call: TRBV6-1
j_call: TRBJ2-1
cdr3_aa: CASSEVVREGLNEQFF

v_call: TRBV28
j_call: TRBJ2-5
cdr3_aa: CASSSGGRGQETQYF

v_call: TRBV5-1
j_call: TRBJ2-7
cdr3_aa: CASTAGSGLMDEQYF

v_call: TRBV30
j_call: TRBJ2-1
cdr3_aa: CAWSHLFPASGAELSYNEQFF

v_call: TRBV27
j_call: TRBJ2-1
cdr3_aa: CASSLWAGKDEQFF

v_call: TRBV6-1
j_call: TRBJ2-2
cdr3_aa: CASSQAGVLTGELFF

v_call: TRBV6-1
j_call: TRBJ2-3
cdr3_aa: CASRSLAGAGGAQYF

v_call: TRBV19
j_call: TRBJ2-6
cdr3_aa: CAGHHRGAGTNVLTF

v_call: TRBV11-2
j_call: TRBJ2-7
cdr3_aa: CASSPRTGTGGYEQYF

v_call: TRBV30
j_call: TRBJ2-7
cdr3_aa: CAWSVFGVYEQYF